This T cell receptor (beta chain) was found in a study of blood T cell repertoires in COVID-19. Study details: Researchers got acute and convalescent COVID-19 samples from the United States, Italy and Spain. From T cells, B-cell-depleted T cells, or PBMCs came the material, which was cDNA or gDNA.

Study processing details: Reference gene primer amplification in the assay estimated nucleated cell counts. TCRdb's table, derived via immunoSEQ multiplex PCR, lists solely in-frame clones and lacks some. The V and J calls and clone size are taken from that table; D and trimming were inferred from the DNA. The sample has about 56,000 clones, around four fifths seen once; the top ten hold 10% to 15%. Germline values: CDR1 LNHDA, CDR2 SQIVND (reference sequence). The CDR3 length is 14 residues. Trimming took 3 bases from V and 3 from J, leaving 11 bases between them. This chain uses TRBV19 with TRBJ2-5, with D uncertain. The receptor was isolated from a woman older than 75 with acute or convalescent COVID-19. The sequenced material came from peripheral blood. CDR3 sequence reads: CASSIQAGKETQYF. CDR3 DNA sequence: TGTGCCAGTAGTATTCAGGCTGGAAAAGAGACCCAGTACTTC.